The 24 T cell receptor beta chains presented below share a single source sample, sequenced in a study of cytomegalovirus exposure and HLA in healthy donors. Clones were sequenced by immunoSEQ multiplex PCR, and TCRdb holds only the in-frame ones, with some missing. The data show 75,000 to 95,000 clones, with 95% to 98% seen just once and around 0.78% held by the top ten. Sequenced sample: PBMCs. The receptors were gathered from a man in his late teens or twenties in good health and CMV-seronegative.

J is TRBJ2-5 and V is TRBV11-3; 10 bases fit TRBD2. This CDR3 is built from 16 residues. CDR1 and CDR2 from the germline V gene are SGHNT and YENEEA. V lost 4 bases to trimming and J lost 5 bases; unmatched junction nucleotides: 10. CDR3 in amino acids: CASSSSGSVKAETQYF. For the CDR3, the DNA is TGTGCCAGCAGCTCTAGCGGGAGTGTTAAGGCCGAGACCCAGTACTTC.

V gene TRBV4-2 combines with J gene TRBJ2-3; 7 bases match TRBD2. This CDR3 has 16 residues. V trimming: 7 bases; J trimming: 7 bases; junction bases outside the gene matches: 17. Germline CDR1 LGHNA, CDR2 YNFKEQ. The DNA of the CDR3 is TGTGCCAGCAACCCAAGTCAACTAGCGCCGCGATATACGCAGTATTTT. Translated, it gives CASNPSQLAPRYTQYF.

The J gene is TRBJ2-1, the V gene TRBV7-9; 14 bases are a match to TRBD2. CDR3 length: 17 residues. Germline CDR1 and CDR2: SEHNR and FQNEAQ (reference sequence). J gave up 7 bases and V 5 bases, and 10 bases lay outside the gene matches. CDR3 loop: CASSPTSGRASGNEQFF. The CDR3 nucleotides read TGTGCCAGCAGCCCGACTAGCGGGAGGGCCTCGGGGAATGAGCAGTTCTTC.

The CDR3 protein is CASSPSWAQSSYNEQFF. In DNA form, the CDR3 reads TGTGCCAGCAGCCCCTCGTGGGCACAGAGCTCCTACAATGAGCAGTTCTTC. The V call is TRBV5-6, the J call TRBJ2-1; D gene unclear. Germline V CDR1 and CDR2: SGHDT, YYEEEE. Deletions cut 4 bases from V and 0 bases from J, with 17 bases between. The CDR3 loop spans 17 amino acids. The whole variable domain, filled in from reference TRBV5-6 and TRBJ2-1, reads DAGVTQSPTHLIKTRGQQVTLRCSPKSGHDTVSWYQQALGQGPQFIFQYYEEEERQRGNFPDRFSGHQFPNYSSELNVNALLLGDSALYLCASSPSWAQSSYNEQFFGPGTRLTVL.

This CDR3 reads CASSPGGAVEAFF. CDR3 DNA sequence: TGTGCCAGCAGCCCGGGGGGGGCTGTGGAAGCTTTCTTT. The chain couples TRBV5-4 to TRBJ1-1, with a tentative D call TRBD1 (6 bases). This CDR3 region has 13 residues. Per germline, CDR1 SGHNT and CDR2 YYREEE (reference sequence). V lost 4 bases, J lost 8 bases, and 15 bases lay in between.

The chain carries TRBV6-1 and TRBJ2-3, with 9 positions matching TRBD2. This CDR3 comprises 14 residues. With 4 bases clipped from V and 5 bases from J, the junction kept 4 bases outside the gene matches. Germline CDR1 MNHNS, CDR2 SASEGT. The CDR3 coding sequence is TGTGCCAGCAGTGTTAGCGGGAGACAAGATACGCAGTATTTT. Protein: CASSVSGRQDTQYF.

This clone was found once. This chain connects TRBV28 to TRBJ2-5, with D uncertain. In germline, CDR1 is MDHEN, CDR2 SYDVKM. The CDR3 covers 14 residues. V was trimmed by 1 base and J by 3 bases, leaving 9 bases between them. The CDR3 nucleotides read TGTGCCAGCAGTTTATACAGTGCGAAAGAGACCCAGTACTTC. This translates into CASSLYSAKETQYF.

In this sample, this clone turned up once. The rearrangement uses TRBV11-3 and TRBJ1-2, with 7 nucleotides matching TRBD1. The CDR3 runs to 13 residues. The germline gives CDR1 SGHNT, CDR2 YENEEA. J lost 7 bases, V lost 5 bases, and 7 bases had no gene match. CDR3: CASSQTGARGYTF. The DNA for the CDR3 is TGTGCCAGCAGCCAAACAGGGGCGCGTGGCTACACCTTC.

The V and J genes are TRBV10-3 and TRBJ1-2; unclear D gene. CDR1 is ENHRY and CDR2 is SYGVKD in the germline V gene. Deletions cut 8 bases from V and 7 bases from J, with 14 bases between. The CDR3 loop spans 12 amino acids. CDR3 loop: CAIVSPPGGYTF. DNA of the CDR3: TGTGCCATCGTGAGTCCTCCGGGTGGCTACACCTTC.

The chain uses TRBV9 and TRBJ1-5, with 7 bases identical to TRBD1. Germline-derived CDR1 and CDR2 are SGDLS and YYNGEE. This CDR3 region has 14 residues. J gave up 5 bases and V 2 bases, and 4 bases lay outside the gene matches. This CDR3 reads CASSVKGADQPQHF. CDR3 DNA sequence: TGTGCCAGCAGCGTCAAGGGGGCCGATCAGCCCCAGCATTTT. The full variable domain, completed using reference TRBV9 and TRBJ1-5, is DSGVTQTPKHLITATGQRVTLRCSPRSGDLSVYWYQQSLDQGLQFLIQYYNGEERAKGNILERFSAQQFPDLHSELNLSSLELGDSALYFCASSVKGADQPQHFGDGTRLSIL.

This sequence joins TRBV7-9 and TRBJ2-5, with D perhaps matching TRBD2 (6 bases). From germline, CDR1 is SEHNR and CDR2 FQNEAQ (reference sequence). V lost 3 bases, J lost 5 bases, and 16 bases lay in between. This CDR3 is built from 15 residues. CDR3: CASSLYARERETQYF. CDR3 nucleotide sequence: TGTGCCAGCAGCTTGTACGCCCGGGAGAGGGAGACCCAGTACTTC.

The V gene is TRBV5-4, the J gene TRBJ1-1, with D unclear. The CDR3 contains 14 residues. The germline V and J ends were trimmed by 0 bases and 1 base, with 7 bases remaining between them. Germline-derived CDR1 and CDR2 are SGHNT and YYREEE (reference sequence). The CDR3 reads CASSLGQSNTEAFF. The DNA of the CDR3 is TGTGCCAGCAGCTTGGGACAATCGAACACTGAAGCTTTCTTT.

The rearrangement joins TRBV30 to TRBJ2-5; 8 bases are shared with TRBD1. V gave up 3 bases and J gave up 5 bases; unmatched junction bases: 11. Germline CDR1 and CDR2: GTSNPN and SVGIG (reference sequence). There are 15 residues in the CDR3. CDR3 region: CAWSTGTGSGETQYF. In DNA form, the CDR3 reads TGTGCCTGGAGCACCGGGACAGGAAGCGGGGAGACCCAGTACTTC.

The V call is TRBV25-1, the J call TRBJ1-3; 8 bases fit TRBD1. The CDR3 has 15 residues. Germline CDR1 reads MGHDK; CDR2 reads SYGVNS. The V and J ends lost 3 bases and 3 bases, in that order; junction bases with no gene match: 4. This CDR3 is CASSEDREYGNTIYF. The CDR3 region has the DNA TGTGCCAGCAGTGAGGACAGGGAGTATGGAAACACCATATATTTT.

This clone was found once. This CDR3 is CASSSDRTGAYEQYF. The CDR3 DNA is TGTGCCAGCAGTTCCGACAGGACAGGGGCCTACGAGCAGTACTTC. This chain links TRBV27 with TRBJ2-7; 9 bases are shared with TRBD1. This CDR3 is built from 15 residues. Unmatched junction bases numbered 6, after V lost 4 bases and J lost 2 bases. CDR1 and CDR2 from the germline V gene are MNHEY and SMNVEV (reference sequence).

The chain joins TRBV30 to TRBJ2-2; D not certain. CDR3 length: 11 residues. Deletions cut 5 bases from V and 3 bases from J, with 4 bases between. Germline V gives CDR1 GTSNPN, CDR2 SVGIG (reference sequence). The CDR3: CAWRYTGELFF. For the CDR3, the DNA is TGTGCCTGGCGGTACACCGGGGAGCTGTTTTTT.

The rearrangement uses TRBV28 and TRBJ1-3, with D maybe TRBD1 (5 bases). CDR1 MDHEN and CDR2 SYDVKM come from the germline V gene. The CDR3 loop spans 15 amino acids. Between the trimmed V and J ends, which lost 5 bases and 1 base, there was a span of 12 bases. CDR3 amino acids: CASSPNAGSGNTIYF. CDR3 DNA: TGTGCCAGCAGTCCCAATGCAGGGTCTGGAAACACCATATATTTT.

This clone was seen a few times. The V call is TRBV5-6, the J call TRBJ1-2, with D unresolved. The ends were cut back, 1 base at V and 6 bases at J, with 7 bases in the middle. Germline loops: CDR1 SGHDT, CDR2 YYEEEE. The CDR3 is 12 amino acids. The DNA for the CDR3 is TGTGCCAGCAGCTTGCGGCAGGATGGCTACACCTTC. Its protein is CASSLRQDGYTF.

The chain recombines TRBV27 with TRBJ1-5; unclear D gene. The V gene lost 8 bases and the J gene lost 4 bases, with 12 bases spanning the gap. Germline-derived CDR1 and CDR2 are MNHEY and SMNVEV (reference sequence). The CDR3 has 13 amino acids. CDR3 in amino acids: CASGLGVNQPQHF. The CDR3, as DNA: TGTGCCAGCGGCCTCGGGGTGAATCAGCCCCAGCATTTT.

The chain recombines TRBV4-1 with TRBJ1-5, with a tentative D call TRBD1 (5 bases). Germline lookup yields CDR1 MGHRA and CDR2 YSYEKL. This CDR3 has 13 amino acids. The V and J ends lost 8 bases and 8 bases respectively, with 16 bases between them. CDR3 residues: CASAGIPGEPQHF. The CDR3 DNA reads TGCGCCAGCGCAGGGATCCCCGGTGAGCCCCAGCATTTT.

This clone was observed a single time. This chain connects TRBV19 to TRBJ2-7, with 10 bases that match TRBD1. The CDR3 runs 15 residues. Losses at the gene ends were 4 bases for V and 3 bases for J; bases not matched to a gene: 6. Germline values: CDR1 LNHDA, CDR2 SQIVND (reference sequence). CDR3 bases: TGTGCCAGTAGTACCCTGGGACAGGGGTTCTACGAGCAGTACTTC. This translates into CASSTLGQGFYEQYF.

The rearrangement joins TRBV6-6 to TRBJ2-2; TRBD2 agrees at 13 bases. Trimming cost V 2 bases and J 6 bases; bases outside gene matches: 3. Looked up from germline, CDR1 is MNHNY and CDR2 is SVGAGI (reference sequence). The CDR3 has 16 amino acids. The CDR3 DNA reads TGTGCCAGCAGTTACGGACTAGCGGGAGTAGCCGGGGAGCTGTTTTTT. Translating it yields CASSYGLAGVAGELFF.

The chain carries TRBV9 and TRBJ2-1; 10 positions agree with TRBD1. The CDR3 is 15 residues long. Germline assignment: CDR1 SGDLS and CDR2 YYNGEE. V shed 4 bases, J shed 9 bases, and the junction held 10 bases outside the gene matches. CDR3 protein: CASSTNAGQGIEQFF. The CDR3 region has the DNA TGTGCCAGCAGCACTAACGCGGGACAGGGGATTGAGCAGTTCTTC.

V usage is TRBV11-2 and J usage is TRBJ2-7; the match to TRBD1 covers 7 bases. Germline V lookup: CDR1 SGHAT, CDR2 FQNNGV. V was pared by 5 bases and J by 6 bases, with 7 bases of the junction left unmatched. CDR3 length: 13 residues. The CDR3 coding sequence is TGTGCCAGCAGCGCGACAGGGATCGGCGAGCAGTACGTC. This codes for CASSATGIGEQYV.